This passage covers 17 T cell receptor beta chains from one sample sequenced in a study of cytomegalovirus exposure and HLA in healthy donors. Sequenced by immunoSEQ multiplex PCR; TCRdb stores in-frame clones only, minus some. The sample records about 270,000 clones, about 86% being singletons. The sequencing sample was made of PBMCs. The origin of the receptors is a woman aged 18-29 years in good health and CMV-seronegative.

The rearrangement joins TRBV29-1 to TRBJ2-7; TRBD1 agrees at 9 bases. The CDR3 sequence is 13 residues long. V was pared by 1 base and J by 4 bases, with 2 bases of the junction left unmatched. Germline V gene lookup returns CDR1 SQVTM and CDR2 ANQGSEA. In DNA, the CDR3 is TGCAGCGTTGAAGGGACAGGGGATTACGAGCAGTACTTC. The encoded protein is CSVEGTGDYEQYF.

This clone was picked up many times. The chain combines TRBV14 with TRBJ1-2; TRBD1 might be the D (6 bases). This CDR3 has 13 amino acids. Germline lookup yields CDR1 SGHDN and CDR2 FVKESK. V lost 1 base, J lost 6 bases, and 9 bases lay in between. CDR3 DNA sequence: TGTGCCAGCAGCCAAGCGACAGGCAATGGCTACACCTTC. Translated: CASSQATGNGYTF.

Only one count was recorded for this clone. This chain connects TRBV2 to TRBJ2-2; no clear D. V shed 8 bases and J shed 3 bases, with 10 bases lying between them. This CDR3 contains 13 residues. Germline V gene lookup returns CDR1 SNHLY and CDR2 FYNNEI. DNA for the CDR3: TGTGCCAGCGCGCGGAGCGACACCGGGGAGCTGTTTTTT. It codes for CASARSDTGELFF.

This clone occurred a few times. This chain joins TRBV29-1 and TRBJ1-2; 7 bases agree with TRBD1. The CDR3 is 12 amino acids. The V segment lost 6 bases and the J segment 3 bases; nucleotides outside the gene matches: 4. Germline-derived CDR1 and CDR2 are SQVTM and ANQGSEA. The CDR3 spells CSVGTVDYGYTF. The CDR3 DNA is TGCAGCGTGGGGACAGTAGACTATGGCTACACCTTC.

This chain uses TRBV29-1 with TRBJ2-2; 7 bases are shared with TRBD1. Trimming at V came to 7 bases and at J to 0 bases, leaving 5 bases not matched to a gene. Germline V gene sequence: CDR1 SQVTM, CDR2 ANQGSEA. This CDR3 is built from 14 residues. In DNA form, the CDR3 reads TGCAGCGCCAAGGGACAGTCGAACACCGGGGAGCTGTTTTTT. Translating it yields CSAKGQSNTGELFF.

The chain carries TRBV5-8 and TRBJ1-1, with a possible D match to TRBD1 (6 bases). Trimming took 4 bases from V and 7 from J, leaving 17 bases between them. The V gene's germline CDR1 is SGHTS and CDR2 YDEGEE. This CDR3 spans 14 amino acids. CDR3 amino acids: CASSLEEGVNEAFF. In DNA form, the CDR3 reads TGTGCCAGCAGCCTGGAAGAGGGGGTGAATGAAGCTTTCTTT.

Only a few counts were recorded for this clone. The J gene is TRBJ2-7, the V gene TRBV4-3; D perhaps matches TRBD2 (6 bases). Between the trimmed V and J ends, which lost 3 bases and 4 bases, there was a span of 10 bases. There are 13 residues in the CDR3. Germline V gives CDR1 LGHNA, CDR2 YSLEER. CDR3: CASSQEGRYEQYF. The CDR3 coding sequence is TGCGCCAGCAGCCAGGAGGGGCGGTACGAGCAGTACTTC.

Notes on this clone: A read error is likely here: a far larger clone is one base away. This chain uses TRBV5-6 with TRBJ1-5; 8 bases agree with TRBD1. In germline, CDR1 is SGHDT, CDR2 YYEEEE. The CDR3 has 14 amino acids. V was clipped by 3 bases and J by 2 bases; unmatched bases: 1. Here the CDR3 reads CASSSGQGNQPQHF. In nucleotides, the CDR3 is TGTGCCAGCAGCTCGGGACAGGGCAATCAGCCCCAGCATTTT. The full variable domain, its missing parts supplied by reference TRBV5-6 and TRBJ1-5, is DAGVTQSPTHLIKTRGQQVTLRCSPKSGHDTVSWYQQALGQGPQFIFQYYEEEERQRGNFPDRFSGHQFPNYSSELNVNALLLGDSALYLCASSSGQGNQPQHFGDGTRLSIL.

The chain carries TRBV29-1 and TRBJ2-3, with TRBD2 matching over 12 bases. Looked up from germline, CDR1 is SQVTM and CDR2 is ANQGSEA. The CDR3 is 14 amino acids. Trimming took 8 bases from V and 4 from J; bases not matched to a gene: 7. The CDR3 DNA reads TGCAGCCTTTCGGGACTAGCGGGCTCAGATACGCAGTATTTT. Protein sequence: CSLSGLAGSDTQYF.

J is TRBJ2-7 and V is TRBV23-1; the match to TRBD1 covers 7 bases. TRBV23-1 is flagged as an ORF with uncertain function. The CDR3 is made up of 18 amino acids. The J segment lost 2 bases and the V segment lost 0 bases, leaving 13 bases of the junction unmatched. CDR3 protein: CASSQSEALDRATYEQYF. The CDR3 bases are TGCGCCAGCAGTCAATCCGAGGCCCTTGACAGGGCAACCTACGAGCAGTACTTC.

This chain connects TRBV7-9 to TRBJ2-1, with D possibly TRBD2 on 6 matching bases. Trimming left V 5 bases short and J 10 bases short, with 12 bases between. The CDR3 covers 12 residues. Germline CDR1 and CDR2: SEHNR and FQNEAQ (reference sequence). Here the CDR3 reads CASSPRDSEQFF. In DNA form, the CDR3 reads TGTGCCAGCAGCCCCCGGGACTCAGAGCAGTTCTTC.

The gene calls are TRBV5-6 and TRBJ1-2, with a possible D match to TRBD1 (6 bases). The CDR3 covers 16 residues. The ends were cut back, 0 bases at V and 1 base at J, with 13 bases in the middle. The germline gives CDR1 SGHDT, CDR2 YYEEEE. The CDR3 DNA reads TGTGCCAGCAGCTTGGGTGCGGGGGCCTTTAACTATGGCTACACCTTC. This translates into CASSLGAGAFNYGYTF. The complete variable domain, with remaining parts taken from reference TRBV5-6 and TRBJ1-2, reads DAGVTQSPTHLIKTRGQQVTLRCSPKSGHDTVSWYQQALGQGPQFIFQYYEEEERQRGNFPDRFSGHQFPNYSSELNVNALLLGDSALYLCASSLGAGAFNYGYTFGSGTRLTVV.

This clone has a single count. DNA of the CDR3: TGCAGCGTTGAAGTCCGGACTGGCATTTATGGCTACACCTTC. Protein: CSVEVRTGIYGYTF. The chain has TRBV29-1 and TRBJ1-2; D gene unclear. The CDR3 consists of 14 residues. Between the trimmed V and J ends, which lost 1 base and 5 bases, there was a span of 14 bases. CDR1 is SQVTM and CDR2 is ANQGSEA in the germline V gene.

The V gene is TRBV4-1, the J gene TRBJ1-1; 7 nucleotides line up with TRBD1. The V and J ends lost 4 bases and 4 bases, in that order; junction bases with no gene match: 9. The CDR3 totals 15 residues. Germline lookup yields CDR1 MGHRA and CDR2 YSYEKL. The CDR3 sequence is CASSRIIGGSTEAFF. DNA of the CDR3: TGCGCCAGCAGCCGAATCATAGGGGGCTCCACTGAAGCTTTCTTT.

This clone is a singleton in its sample. This chain uses TRBV5-6 with TRBJ1-2; no clear D. The V end was cut by 3 bases, the J end by 5 bases, with 11 bases between. Germline assignment: CDR1 SGHDT and CDR2 YYEEEE. This CDR3 has 13 amino acids. CDR3 sequence (DNA): TGTGCCAGCAGCTCTGGCGCGGGTTATGGCTACACCTTC. Translating it yields CASSSGAGYGYTF.

This chain connects TRBV2 to TRBJ1-2; 7 nucleotides match TRBD1. The CDR3 covers 13 residues. Germline-derived CDR1 and CDR2 are SNHLY and FYNNEI. V was clipped by 4 bases and J by 5 bases; unmatched bases: 4. DNA for the CDR3: TGTGCCAGCAGTGGGACAGGCAGATATGGCTACACCTTC. Amino acids: CASSGTGRYGYTF.

V and J are TRBV27 and TRBJ1-4; 7 nucleotides match TRBD1. The CDR3 is 12 amino acids. CDR1 and CDR2 (germline): MNHEY, SMNVEV (reference sequence). The V segment lost 6 bases and the J segment 12 bases; nucleotides outside the gene matches: 7. CDR3 coding DNA: TGTGCCAGCAGCCCCAACAGGGGCCAACTGTTTTTT. It specifies CASSPNRGQLFF.